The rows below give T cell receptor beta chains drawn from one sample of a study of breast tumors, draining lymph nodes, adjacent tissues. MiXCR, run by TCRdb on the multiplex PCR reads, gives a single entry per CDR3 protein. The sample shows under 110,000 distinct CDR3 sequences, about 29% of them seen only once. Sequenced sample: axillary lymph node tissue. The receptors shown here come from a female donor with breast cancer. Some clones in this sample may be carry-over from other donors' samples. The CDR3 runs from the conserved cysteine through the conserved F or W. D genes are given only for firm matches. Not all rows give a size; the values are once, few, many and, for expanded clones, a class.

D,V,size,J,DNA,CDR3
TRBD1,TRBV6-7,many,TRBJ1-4,TGTGCCAGCAGTCAAACGGGACAGAATGAAAAACTGTTTTTT,CASSQTGQNEKLFF
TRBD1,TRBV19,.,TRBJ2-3,TGTGCCAGTAGAAACCGGGACAGGGGGCCACCAATACGCAGGAATTTT,CASRNRDRGPPIRRNF
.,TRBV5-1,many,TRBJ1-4,TGCGCCAGCACATCTCTGGCGGGGGCGGGCGAAAAACTGTTTTTT,CASTSLAGAGEKLFF
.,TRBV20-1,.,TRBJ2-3,TGCAGTGCTAGAGATGACCTTTGGACAGTCAGCACAGATACGCAGTATTTT,CSARDDLWTVSTDTQYF
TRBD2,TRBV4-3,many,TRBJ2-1,TGCGCCAGCAGCCAAAACCTACTAGCGGGGGCTTCGAATGAGCAGTTCTTC,CASSQNLLAGASNEQFF
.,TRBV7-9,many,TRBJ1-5,TGTGCCAGCAGCTTAGGCATTTCAGGGGAGGTCAATCAGCCCCAGCATTTT,CASSLGISGEVNQPQHF
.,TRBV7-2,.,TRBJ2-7,TGTGCCAGCAGCTTAGATCAGGGTGGTTACAAGCAGTACTTC,CASSLDQGGYKQYF
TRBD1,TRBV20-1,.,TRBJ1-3,TGCAGTGCTAGAGCCCCTGACAGGGAAGCTGGAAACACCATATATTTT,CSARAPDREAGNTIYF
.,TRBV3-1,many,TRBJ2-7,TGTGCCAGCAGCCAAGAGAGGCTTGGGATAGACTACGAGCAGTACTTC,CASSQERLGIDYEQYF
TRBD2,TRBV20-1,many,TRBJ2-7,TGCAGTGCTAGAGCAGTCCAAGGTAGCGGGGGGTACGAGCAGTACTTC,CSARAVQGSGGYEQYF
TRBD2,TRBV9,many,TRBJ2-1,TGTGCCAGCAGCGGCGGGACTAGCTCCTACAATGAGCAGTTCTTC,CASSGGTSSYNEQFF
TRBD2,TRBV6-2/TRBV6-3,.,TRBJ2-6,TGTGCCAGCAGTCGACCCGGGACTAGCGGGGCCAACGTCCTGACTTTC,CASSRPGTSGANVLTF
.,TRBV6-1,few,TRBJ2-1,TGTGCCAGCAGTGAGTTCAATGAGCAGTTCTTC,CASSEFNEQFF
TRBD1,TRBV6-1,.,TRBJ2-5,TGTGCCAGCAGTCTTAGGACAGGGGGCGAGACCCAGTACTTC,CASSLRTGGETQYF
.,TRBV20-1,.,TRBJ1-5,TGCAGTGCTAGAGTTCCTCGCGGGATCCCGCAAGAGACCCAGCATTTT,CSARVPRGIPQETQHF
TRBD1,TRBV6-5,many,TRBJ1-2,TGTGCCAGCAGTAAGGACAGGTTCTATGGCTACACCTTC,CASSKDRFYGYTF
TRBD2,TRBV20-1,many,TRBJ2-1,TGCAGTGCCAGAAAGGGCGGGGGGGAGCAGTTCTTC,CSARKGGGEQFF
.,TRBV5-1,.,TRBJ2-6,TGCGCCAGCAGCGGAGGGGAAAAGGGATACACTGGGGCCAACGTCCTGACTTTC,CASSGGEKGYTGANVLTF
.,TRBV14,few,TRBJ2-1,TGTGCCAGCAGCCAAGTTAAGGGGGGCTGGCACAATGAGCAGTTCTTC,CASSQVKGGWHNEQFF
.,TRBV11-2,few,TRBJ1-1,TGTGCCAGCAGCCGGGGGGGGAACACTGAAGCTTTCTTT,CASSRGGNTEAFF